This T cell receptor beta chain was obtained from a study of shared clonotypes between healthy human individuals. Whole-study context: A couple of female and a few male donors aged 18 to 49 were enrolled. Donors had three CD4 naive, three CD4 memory, two CD8 naive and one CD8 memory plate apiece.

Study conclusions and caveats: Across a few donors, naive CD4 shared roughly 5.1%, naive CD8 more than 3%, memory CD4 roughly 2.3%, memory CD8 about 0.4%. The researchers took only blood, and tissue repertoires probably look different.

Worth noting for this clone: What it binds is not known.

Per germline, CDR1 SNHLY and CDR2 FYNNEI. The CDR3 consists of 12 residues. V was pared by 7 bases and J by 6 bases, with 13 bases between. Some clones are missing from TCRdb's copy, which holds only in-frame ones; the method was immunoSEQ multiplex PCR. The sample has around 2,100,000 clones; approximately 95% are singletons. CD45RO-negative, CCR7-positively selected cells formed the naive CD8 fraction, excluding terminally differentiated effector memory CD45RA+ cells. The sequencing sample was made of naive CD8+ T cells sorted from blood. This TCR was sampled from a man younger than 35 in good health. The chain carries TRBV2 and TRBJ2-7; D is unresolved. The CDR3: CASTFLRGEQYF. CDR3 DNA sequence: TGTGCCAGCACTTTCCTTCGCGGCGAGCAGTACTTC.